The T cell receptor beta chain described here comes from a study of PD-L1 blockade in urothelial cancer. This clone was detected a few times. Using immunoSEQ multiplex PCR, the repertoire was profiled, and TCRdb retains in-frame clones only, with some absent. This repertoire shows tens of thousands of clones, about 80% found once; its top ten account for about 6%. Deletions cut 3 bases from V and 5 bases from J, with 7 bases between. CDR3 length: 12 residues. Germline assignment: CDR1 KGHSH and CDR2 LQKENI. This clonotype was obtained from a man in his forties with urothelial cancer. The chain is built from TRBV18 and TRBJ2-5; D gene ambiguous. Sequencing used PBMCs, obtained around atezolizumab (anti-PD-L1) treatment. The CDR3 sequence: CASSPPAETQYF. CDR3 DNA sequence: TGTGCCAGCTCACCGCCTGCGGAGACCCAGTACTTC.